This T cell receptor (beta chain) was sequenced during a study of CD4+ T cells in melanoma. General study points: Neoantigen-specific CD4+ T cells in melanoma reportedly had diverse differentiation states. A reported correlation linked neoantigen-specific CD4+ T cells to CD8+, macrophage and B cell function.

On this clone itself: Antigen unknown.

Measured with immunoSEQ multiplex PCR; TCRdb has only the in-frame clones, and not every one. The sample yields approximately 47,000 clones, 80% to 90% seen once. The specimen sequenced was peripheral blood. The clonotype comes from a human donor with melanoma.

This CDR3 reads CSVDSASGGTYEQYF. The CDR3 bases are TGCAGCGTTGACTCGGCTAGCGGGGGCACCTACGAGCAGTACTTC. The chain couples TRBV29-1 to TRBJ2-7, with 10 bases that match TRBD2. V trimming: 3 bases; J trimming: 2 bases; junction bases outside the gene matches: 7. CDR1 is SQVTM and CDR2 is ANQGSEA in the germline V gene. The CDR3 runs 15 residues.